This T cell receptor beta chain was found in a study of blood T cell repertoires in COVID-19. Background on the study: Samples came from the United States, Italy and Spain, spanning acute and convalescent COVID-19. T cells, B-cell-depleted T cells, or PBMCs provided the cDNA or gDNA that served as material.

This clone was seen a handful of times. The germline gives CDR1 MDHEN, CDR2 SYDVKM. V lost 3 bases, J lost 2 bases, and 19 bases stayed unmatched. The CDR3 sequence is 20 residues long. Some clones are missing from TCRdb's copy, which holds only in-frame ones; the method was immunoSEQ multiplex PCR. This repertoire shows some 150,000 clones, 85% to 90% found once; its top ten account for approximately 11%. Enrollment of patients from Seattle took place during active infection, with longitudinal follow-up. Sequencing was performed on peripheral blood. V is TRBV28 and J is TRBJ2-7; 10 bases align to TRBD2. The sequence derives from a woman aged 55-70 years with COVID-19, enrolled during active disease. The DNA of the CDR3 is TGTGCCAGCAGTTTCGGTCCCCCTACCTTACTAGCGGGGAGCACCTACGAGCAGTACTTC. It yields the protein CASSFGPPTLLAGSTYEQYF.